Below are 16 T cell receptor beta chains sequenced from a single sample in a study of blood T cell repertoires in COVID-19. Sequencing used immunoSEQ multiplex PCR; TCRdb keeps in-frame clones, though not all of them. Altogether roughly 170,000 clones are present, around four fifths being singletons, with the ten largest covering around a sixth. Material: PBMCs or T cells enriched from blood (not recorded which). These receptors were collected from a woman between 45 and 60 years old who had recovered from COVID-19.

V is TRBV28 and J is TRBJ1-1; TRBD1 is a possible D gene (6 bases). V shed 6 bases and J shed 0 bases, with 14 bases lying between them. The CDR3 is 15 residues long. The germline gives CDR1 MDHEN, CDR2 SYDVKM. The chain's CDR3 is CASRPPDSLNTEAFF. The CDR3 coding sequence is TGTGCCAGCAGACCCCCGGACAGTTTGAACACTGAAGCTTTCTTT.

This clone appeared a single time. The DNA of the CDR3 is TGCAGCGTCGGAGATGCCTACGAGCAGTACTTC. Amino acids: CSVGDAYEQYF. This chain joins TRBV29-1 and TRBJ2-7, with D unclear. The CDR3 covers 11 residues. Trimming pared 6 bases from V and 2 bases from J, leaving 8 bases between. Germline V gene lookup returns CDR1 SQVTM and CDR2 ANQGSEA.

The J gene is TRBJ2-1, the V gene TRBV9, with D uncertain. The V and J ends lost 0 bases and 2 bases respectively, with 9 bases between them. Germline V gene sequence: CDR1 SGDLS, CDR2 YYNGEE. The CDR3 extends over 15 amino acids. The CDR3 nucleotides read TGTGCCAGCAGCGTAGAGGCGGCGGCCTACAATGAGCAGTTCTTC. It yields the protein CASSVEAAAYNEQFF.

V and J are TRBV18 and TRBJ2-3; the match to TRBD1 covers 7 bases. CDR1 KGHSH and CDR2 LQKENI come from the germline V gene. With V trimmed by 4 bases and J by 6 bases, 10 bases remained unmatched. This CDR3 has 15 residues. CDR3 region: CASSRDSQGRDTQYF. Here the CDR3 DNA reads TGTGCCAGCTCACGGGACAGCCAAGGGCGGGATACGCAGTATTTT.

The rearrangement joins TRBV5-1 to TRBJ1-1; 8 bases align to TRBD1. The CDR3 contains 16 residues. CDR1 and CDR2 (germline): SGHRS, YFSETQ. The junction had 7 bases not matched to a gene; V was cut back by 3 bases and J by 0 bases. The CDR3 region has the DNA TGCGCCAGCAGCTCCCGGACAGGGCCCATGAACACTGAAGCTTTCTTT. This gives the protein CASSSRTGPMNTEAFF.

The CDR3 sequence is CASSVGLAGLAKNIQYF. The CDR3 DNA is TGTGCCAGCAGCGTTGGTCTAGCGGGACTAGCCAAAAACATTCAGTACTTC. This chain connects TRBV9 to TRBJ2-4; 9 positions agree with TRBD2. V dropped 2 bases and J dropped 0; count of bases not matched to a gene: 6. Germline CDR1 reads SGDLS; CDR2 reads YYNGEE. The CDR3 consists of 17 residues.

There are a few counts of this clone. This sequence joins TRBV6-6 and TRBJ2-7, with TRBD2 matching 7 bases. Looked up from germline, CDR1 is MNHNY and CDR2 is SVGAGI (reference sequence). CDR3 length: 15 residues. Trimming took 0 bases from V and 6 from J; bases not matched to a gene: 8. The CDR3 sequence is CASSYSAGVGSEQYF. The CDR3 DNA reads TGTGCCAGCAGTTACTCTGCGGGAGTTGGTAGCGAGCAGTACTTC.

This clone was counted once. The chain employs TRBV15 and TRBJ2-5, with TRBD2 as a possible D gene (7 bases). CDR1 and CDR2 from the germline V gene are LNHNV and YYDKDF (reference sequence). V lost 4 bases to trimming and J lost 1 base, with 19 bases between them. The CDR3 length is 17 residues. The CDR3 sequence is CATSKGGLAPRQETQYF. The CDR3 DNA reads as TGTGCCACCAGCAAGGGGGGGCTAGCACCACGCCAAGAGACCCAGTACTTC.

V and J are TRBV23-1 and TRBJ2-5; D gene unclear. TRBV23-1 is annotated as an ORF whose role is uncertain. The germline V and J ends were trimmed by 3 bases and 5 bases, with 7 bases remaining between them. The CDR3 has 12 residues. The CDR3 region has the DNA TGCGCCAGCAGTCATCCGCGGGAGACCCAGTACTTC. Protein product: CASSHPRETQYF.

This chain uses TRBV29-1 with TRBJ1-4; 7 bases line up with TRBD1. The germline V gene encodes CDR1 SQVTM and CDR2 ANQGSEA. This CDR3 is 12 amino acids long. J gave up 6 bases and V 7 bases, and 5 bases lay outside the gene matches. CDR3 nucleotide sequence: TGCAGCGCTCGGACAGGCCATGAAAAACTGTTTTTT. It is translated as CSARTGHEKLFF.

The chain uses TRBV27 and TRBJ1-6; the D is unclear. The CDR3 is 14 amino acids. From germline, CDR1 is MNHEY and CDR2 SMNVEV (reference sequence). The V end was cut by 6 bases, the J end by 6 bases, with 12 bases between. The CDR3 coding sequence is TGTGCCAGCAGCTACGCAATTGTTAATTCACCCCTCCACTTT. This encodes CASSYAIVNSPLHF.

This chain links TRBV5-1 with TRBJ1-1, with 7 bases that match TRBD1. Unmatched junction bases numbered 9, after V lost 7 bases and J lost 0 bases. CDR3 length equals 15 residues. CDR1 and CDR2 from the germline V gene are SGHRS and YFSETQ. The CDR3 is CASRPPGTVNTEAFF. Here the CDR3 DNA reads TGCGCCAGCCGACCCCCAGGGACAGTGAACACTGAAGCTTTCTTT.

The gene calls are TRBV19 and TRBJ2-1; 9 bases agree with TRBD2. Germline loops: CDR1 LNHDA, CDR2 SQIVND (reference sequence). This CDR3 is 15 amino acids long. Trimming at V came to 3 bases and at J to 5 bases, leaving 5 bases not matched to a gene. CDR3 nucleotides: TGTGCCAGTAGTATTACTGCTAGCGGGAACAATGAGCAGTTCTTC. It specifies CASSITASGNNEQFF.

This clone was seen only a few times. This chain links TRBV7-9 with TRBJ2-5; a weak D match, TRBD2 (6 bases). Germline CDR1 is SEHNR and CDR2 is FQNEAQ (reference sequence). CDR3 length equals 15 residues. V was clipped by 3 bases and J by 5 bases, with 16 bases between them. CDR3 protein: CASSLGQGGGETQYF. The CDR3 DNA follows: TGTGCCAGCAGCTTGGGTCAGGGCGGAGGGGAGACCCAGTACTTC.

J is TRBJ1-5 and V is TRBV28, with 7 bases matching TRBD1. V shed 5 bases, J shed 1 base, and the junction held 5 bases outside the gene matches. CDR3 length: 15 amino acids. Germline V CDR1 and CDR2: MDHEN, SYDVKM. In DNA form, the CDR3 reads TGTGCCAGCAGTCCCCGGACAGGCAGCAATCAGCCCCAGCATTTT. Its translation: CASSPRTGSNQPQHF.

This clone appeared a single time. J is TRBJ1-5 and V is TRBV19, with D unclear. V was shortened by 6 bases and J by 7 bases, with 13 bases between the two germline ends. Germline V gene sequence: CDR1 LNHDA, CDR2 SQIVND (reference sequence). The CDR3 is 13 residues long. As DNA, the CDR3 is TGTGCCAGTAGCGACTCGGGGTCCCAGCCCCAGCATTTT. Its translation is CASSDSGSQPQHF.